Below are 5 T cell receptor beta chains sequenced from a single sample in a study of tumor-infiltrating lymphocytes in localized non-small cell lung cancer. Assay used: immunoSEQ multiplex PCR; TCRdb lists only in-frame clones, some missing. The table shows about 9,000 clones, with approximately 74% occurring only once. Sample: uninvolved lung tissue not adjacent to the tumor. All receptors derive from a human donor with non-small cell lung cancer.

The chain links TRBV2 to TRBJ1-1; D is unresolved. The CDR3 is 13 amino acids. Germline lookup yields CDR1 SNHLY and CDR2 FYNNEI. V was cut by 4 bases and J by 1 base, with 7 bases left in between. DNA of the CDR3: TGTGCCAGCAGTGTCGGAGAGAACACTGAAGCTTTCTTT. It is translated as CASSVGENTEAFF.

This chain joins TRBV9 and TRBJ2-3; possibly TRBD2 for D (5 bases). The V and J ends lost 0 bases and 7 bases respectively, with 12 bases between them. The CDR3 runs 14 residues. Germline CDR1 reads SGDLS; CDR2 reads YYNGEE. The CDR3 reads CASSVEGAVYTQYF. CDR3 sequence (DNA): TGTGCCAGCAGCGTAGAGGGAGCGGTTTATACGCAGTATTTT. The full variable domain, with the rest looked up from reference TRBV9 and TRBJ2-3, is DSGVTQTPKHLITATGQRVTLRCSPRSGDLSVYWYQQSLDQGLQFLIQYYNGEERAKGNILERFSAQQFPDLHSELNLSSLELGDSALYFCASSVEGAVYTQYFGPGTRLTVL.

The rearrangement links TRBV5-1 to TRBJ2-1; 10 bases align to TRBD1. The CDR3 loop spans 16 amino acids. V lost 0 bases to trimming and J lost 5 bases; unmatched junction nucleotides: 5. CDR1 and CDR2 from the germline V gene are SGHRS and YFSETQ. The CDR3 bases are TGCGCCAGCAGCTTGGGACAGGGGGCGGGAAACAATGAGCAGTTCTTC. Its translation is CASSLGQGAGNNEQFF.

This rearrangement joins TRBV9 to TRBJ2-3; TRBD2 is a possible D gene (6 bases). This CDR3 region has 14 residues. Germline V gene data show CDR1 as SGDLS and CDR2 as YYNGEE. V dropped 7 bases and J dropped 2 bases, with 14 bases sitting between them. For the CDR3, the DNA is TGTGCCAGCGGCGGGACTGGGTACACAGATACGCAGTATTTT. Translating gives CASGGTGYTDTQYF. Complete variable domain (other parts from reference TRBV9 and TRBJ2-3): DSGVTQTPKHLITATGQRVTLRCSPRSGDLSVYWYQQSLDQGLQFLIQYYNGEERAKGNILERFSAQQFPDLHSELNLSSLELGDSALYFCASGGTGYTDTQYFGPGTRLTVL.

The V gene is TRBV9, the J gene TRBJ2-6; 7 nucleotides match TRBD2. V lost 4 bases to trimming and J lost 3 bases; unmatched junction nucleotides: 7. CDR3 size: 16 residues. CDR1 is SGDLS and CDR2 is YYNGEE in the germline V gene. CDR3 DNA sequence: TGTGCCAGCAGCCTCCTGGGGGGGTATGGGGCCAACGTCCTGACTTTC. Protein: CASSLLGGYGANVLTF. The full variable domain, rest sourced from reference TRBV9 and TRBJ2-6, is DSGVTQTPKHLITATGQRVTLRCSPRSGDLSVYWYQQSLDQGLQFLIQYYNGEERAKGNILERFSAQQFPDLHSELNLSSLELGDSALYFCASSLLGGYGANVLTFGAGSRLTVL.